The rows below give T cell receptor beta chains drawn from one sample of a study of Ad26.COV2.S vaccination and SARS-CoV-2 variants. Data came from immunoSEQ multiplex PCR; TCRdb stores just in-frame clones and leaves some out. The sample includes 300,000 to 450,000 clones, just over 90% of them seen just once. The starting material was peripheral blood, obtained after recovery from COVID-19. The receptors come from a human donor who had recovered from COVID-19. CDR3s include the opening cysteine and the closing phenylalanine or tryptophan. D genes are given only for firm matches. Size values are once, few and many counts, or a class for expanded clones, and some rows have none.

DNA	CDR3	size	D	J	V
TGTGCCAGCAGCCACCGGGACAGACCCTACGAGCAGTACTTC	CASSHRDRPYEQYF	-	TRBD1	TRBJ2-7	TRBV7-8
TGTGCCAGCACTAGGGATTGGGGAGAGACCCAGTACTTC	CASTRDWGETQYF	-	-	TRBJ2-5	TRBV6-6
TGTGCCAGCAGATACTGGCTGGGGGGCCCTCCGGAGACCCAGTACTTC	CASRYWLGGPPETQYF	-	-	TRBJ2-5	TRBV5-8
TGTGCCAGCAGCACAACCCCGACAGGTTCCACCACCGGGGAGCTGTTTTTT	CASSTTPTGSTTGELFF	-	-	TRBJ2-2	TRBV9
TGTGCCAGCAGCGTAGGGTCAGGCAGCTCCTACGAGCAGTACTTC	CASSVGSGSSYEQYF	-	-	TRBJ2-7	TRBV9
TGTGCCAGCAGCTTTCAGGGCGGCCGGACAGAAGCTTTCTTT	CASSFQGGRTEAFF	-	-	TRBJ1-1	TRBV11-2
TGTGCCAGCAGCGTAGAAGGGACAGGGGTTCCCTACGAGCAGTACTTC	CASSVEGTGVPYEQYF	-	TRBD1	TRBJ2-7	TRBV9
TGTGCCAGCAGCTTAGGACTAGCGGGGGGTTACGAGCAGTACTTC	CASSLGLAGGYEQYF	-	TRBD2	TRBJ2-7	TRBV11-2
TGCGCCAGCAGCTTCAGGGGACCATCCCTGAACACTGAAGCTTTCTTT	CASSFRGPSLNTEAFF	-	-	TRBJ1-1	TRBV5-1
TGTGCCAGTAGTTGGAAGCGGGGTACCGGGGAGCTGTTTTTT	CASSWKRGTGELFF	-	TRBD2	TRBJ2-2	TRBV19
TGCGCCAGCAGCCGACAGGGAAAGAGTGGCTACACCTTC	CASSRQGKSGYTF	-	TRBD1	TRBJ1-2	TRBV10-2
TGTGCCAGCTCACCAGTTTTCGCGGGGCTCACAGATACGCAGTATTTT	CASSPVFAGLTDTQYF	-	-	TRBJ2-3	TRBV18
TGTGCCAGCAGCTTAGAACCCCAGGGCAATGAGCAGTTCTTC	CASSLEPQGNEQFF	-	-	TRBJ2-1	TRBV7-9
TGTGCCAGCAGCTTGCTCTCAGGGGGCGACACCGGGGAGCTGTTTTTT	CASSLLSGGDTGELFF	few	TRBD1	TRBJ2-2	TRBV5-4
TGCGCCAGCAGAACAGACCCCATTACTCACTATGGCTACACCTTC	CASRTDPITHYGYTF	-	-	TRBJ1-2	TRBV23-1
TGCGCCAGCAGCTTTAGCGGGGACTCCTACGAGCAGTACTTC	CASSFSGDSYEQYF	once	TRBD2	TRBJ2-7	TRBV5-1
TGTGCCAGCAGTAAGACAGGGGTCGCCTATAATTCACCCCTCCACTTT	CASSKTGVAYNSPLHF	-	TRBD1	TRBJ1-6	TRBV7-9
TGTGCCAGCAGCTTAGACAGGGCGAGGGCCGGGGAGCTGTTTTTT	CASSLDRARAGELFF	-	-	TRBJ2-2	TRBV11-3
TGCGCCAGCAGCTTGGGAGGACAGAACTATGGCTACACCTTC	CASSLGGQNYGYTF	-	-	TRBJ1-2	TRBV5-1
TGCAGCGTTGGCACAGCCAGGGAGCAGTTCTTC	CSVGTAREQFF	-	-	TRBJ2-1	TRBV29-1
TGCGCCAGCAGCCAAACGACTCCTAGCACAGATACGCAGTATTTT	CASSQTTPSTDTQYF	-	-	TRBJ2-3	TRBV4-1
TGTGCCAGCAGCTTTAGCGGGGGGGCCGCCAATGAGCAGTTCTTC	CASSFSGGAANEQFF	-	TRBD2	TRBJ2-1	TRBV7-3
TGTGCCAGCAGCCCGCGGGACAGGACATACAATGAGCAGTTCTTC	CASSPRDRTYNEQFF	-	TRBD1	TRBJ2-1	TRBV7-3
TGCGCCAGCAGCCAACTCAGGGGCGTACCTCAAGAGACCCAGTACTTC	CASSQLRGVPQETQYF	-	-	TRBJ2-5	TRBV4-1
TGTGCCAGCAGCGCTCACAGGGTAATACATGAAGCTTTCTTT	CASSAHRVIHEAFF	-	-	TRBJ1-1	TRBV7-8
TGTGCCAGTAGTTGGGGGGGCCTGAACACTGAAGCTTTCTTT	CASSWGGLNTEAFF	-	-	TRBJ1-1	TRBV19
TGTGCCAGCAGCTTGATTCAGGGCCCCATGAACACTGAAGCTTTCTTT	CASSLIQGPMNTEAFF	-	-	TRBJ1-1	TRBV5-6
TGTGCCAGCAGCGCCAGGGGGATGAGTTATAATGAAAAACTGTTTTTT	CASSARGMSYNEKLFF	-	TRBD1	TRBJ1-4	TRBV3-1/TRBV3-2
TGTGCCAGCTCTGACGTACAAGAGACCCAGTACTTC	CASSDVQETQYF	once	-	TRBJ2-5	TRBV6-6
TGTGCCAGCAGTCCGGGACAATTTTATGAAAAACTGTTTTTT	CASSPGQFYEKLFF	-	-	TRBJ1-4	TRBV25-1
TGTGCCAGCAGTCGGCGGGACACTTACAATGAGCAGTTCTTC	CASSRRDTYNEQFF	-	-	TRBJ2-1	TRBV2
TGTGCCAGCAGCGTAGGGACAGGGGGGGTGGATACGCAGTATTTT	CASSVGTGGVDTQYF	-	TRBD1	TRBJ2-3	TRBV9
TGTGCCAGCAGTTACTCGACAGGACCCTACGAGCAGTACTTC	CASSYSTGPYEQYF	-	-	TRBJ2-7	TRBV6-5
TGTGCCAGCGGGGCAGGCTCTGGAAACACCATATATTTT	CASGAGSGNTIYF	-	-	TRBJ1-3	TRBV6-5
TGCGCCAGCCGCCGTATAGCCTGGACTAGCGGGGGTCATGAGCAGTTCTTC	CASRRIAWTSGGHEQFF	-	TRBD2	TRBJ2-1	TRBV5-1
TGTGCCAGCAGCGTCGACTTTCTAGCACACAATGAGCAGTTCTTC	CASSVDFLAHNEQFF	-	-	TRBJ2-1	TRBV9
TGCGCCAGCAGTAAGACCCCCGGGAGAACTGAAGCTTTCTTT	CASSKTPGRTEAFF	-	-	TRBJ1-1	TRBV5-1
TGTGCCACCAGTGATTTGCAGCAGGGGAGCTCTGGAAACACCATATATTTT	CATSDLQQGSSGNTIYF	-	-	TRBJ1-3	TRBV24-1
TGTGCCAGCAGCAACGGGGGACTAAGCAATCAGCCCCAGCATTTT	CASSNGGLSNQPQHF	-	-	TRBJ1-5	TRBV6-2/TRBV6-3
TGTGCCAGCAGTCGAGGACTAGCGGGGGGGCCTGAGCAGTTCTTC	CASSRGLAGGPEQFF	-	TRBD2	TRBJ2-1	TRBV7-6
TGCGCCAGCAGCTTGGTAGGTCTCTCCTACGAGCAGTACTTC	CASSLVGLSYEQYF	-	-	TRBJ2-7	TRBV5-1